The next 19 T cell receptor beta chains were all read from a single sample in a study of PD-L1 blockade in urothelial cancer. Time point meaning: pretreatment peripheral blood. The table came from immunoSEQ multiplex PCR; TCRdb's copy has only in-frame clones and leaves some out. Of some 74,000 clones in the sample, approximately 80% were seen once. The specimen was PBMCs, collected around atezolizumab (anti-PD-L1) treatment. These receptor sequences come from a middle-aged man with urothelial cancer.

This chain joins TRBV11-2 and TRBJ2-3, with D possibly matching TRBD2 (6 bases). This CDR3 comprises 14 residues. Deletions cut 3 bases from V and 7 bases from J, with 14 bases between. Looked up from germline, CDR1 is SGHAT and CDR2 is FQNNGV. This chain's CDR3 is CASSFDRDSYTQYF. Written as DNA, the CDR3 is TGTGCCAGCAGCTTCGACCGGGACTCATATACGCAGTATTTT.

The V gene is TRBV27, the J gene TRBJ2-7; D is perhaps TRBD2 (5 bases). V lost 4 bases and J lost 0, with 7 bases in between. CDR1 and CDR2 from the germline V gene are MNHEY and SMNVEV (reference sequence). The CDR3 length is 13 residues. The CDR3 loop is CASSWSGSYEQYF. The CDR3 DNA reads as TGTGCCAGCAGTTGGAGCGGCTCCTACGAGCAGTACTTC.

The V gene is TRBV15, the J gene TRBJ1-5, with D maybe TRBD1 (5 bases). This CDR3 region has 14 residues. Germline assignment: CDR1 LNHNV and CDR2 YYDKDF (reference sequence). The germline V and J ends were trimmed by 1 base and 4 bases, with 8 bases remaining between them. CDR3 in amino acids: CATSRAGGNQPQHF. The CDR3 DNA follows: TGTGCCACCAGCAGAGCCGGGGGAAATCAGCCCCAGCATTTT.

The V call is TRBV19, the J call TRBJ1-5; D is undetermined. CDR3 length: 12 amino acids. The V end was cut by 8 bases, the J end by 0 bases, with 5 bases between. Germline CDR1 reads LNHDA; CDR2 reads SQIVND (reference sequence). The CDR3 DNA sequence: TGTGCCAGTTGTCATAGCAATCAGCCCCAGCATTTT. As protein: CASCHSNQPQHF. The whole variable domain, remainder taken from reference TRBV19 and TRBJ1-5, is DGGITQSPKYLFRKEGQNVTLSCEQNLNHDAMYWYRQDPGQGLRLIYYSQIVNDFQKGDIAEGYSVSREKKESFPLTVTSAQKNPTAFYLCASCHSNQPQHFGDGTRLSIL.

In DNA form, the CDR3 reads TGTGCCAGCAGTCCCACAGGTTCATTGCATCAGCCCCAGCATTTT. This codes for CASSPTGSLHQPQHF. The J gene is TRBJ1-5, the V gene TRBV28; D may be TRBD1 (5 bases). This CDR3 spans 15 amino acids. Between the trimmed V and J ends, which lost 5 bases and 5 bases, there was a span of 16 bases. Germline V gene lookup returns CDR1 MDHEN and CDR2 SYDVKM.

This clone was recorded only once. The chain has TRBV7-9 and TRBJ2-1, with TRBD2 as a possible D gene (6 bases). The CDR3 totals 14 residues. V dropped 6 bases and J dropped 8 bases, with 17 bases sitting between them. Germline assignment: CDR1 SEHNR and CDR2 FQNEAQ (reference sequence). Here the CDR3 DNA reads TGTGCCAGCAGAGCAGGCCTGGGAGGCGATGAGCAGTTCTTC. Its protein is CASRAGLGGDEQFF.

The V and J genes are TRBV7-8 and TRBJ2-1, with 9 bases that match TRBD1. The CDR3 totals 15 residues. The trim removed 6 bases at V and 6 bases at J, leaving 9 bases unmatched. Per germline, CDR1 SGHVS and CDR2 FQNEAQ. CDR3 in amino acids: CASRPTGQGSNEQFF. CDR3 nucleotide sequence: TGTGCCAGCAGACCCACGGGACAGGGTTCCAATGAGCAGTTCTTC.

The genes are TRBV7-3 and TRBJ1-1; D not certain. CDR1 is SGHTA and CDR2 is FQGTGA in the germline V gene. The V end was cut by 1 base, the J end by 1 base, with 4 bases between. The CDR3 runs to 13 residues. CDR3 in amino acids: CASSLNGNTEAFF. For the CDR3, the DNA is TGTGCCAGCAGCTTAAACGGGAACACTGAAGCTTTCTTT. The full variable domain, completed using reference TRBV7-3 and TRBJ1-1, is GAGVSQTPSNKVTEKGKYVELRCDPISGHTALYWYRQSLGQGPEFLIYFQGTGAADDSGLPNDRFFAVRPEGSVSTLKIQRTERGDSAVYLCASSLNGNTEAFFGQGTRLTVV.

The chain recombines TRBV28 with TRBJ1-4, with 7 positions matching TRBD1. The V gene end was trimmed by 6 bases and the J gene end by 7 bases; junction bases not matched to a gene: 11. The CDR3 consists of 15 residues. From germline, CDR1 is MDHEN and CDR2 SYDVKM. The CDR3 sequence: CASRPPQGSAEKLFF. Here the CDR3 DNA reads TGTGCCAGCAGGCCTCCACAGGGGTCCGCTGAAAAACTGTTTTTT.

V and J are TRBV6-5 and TRBJ2-7; 8 bases align to TRBD2. The CDR3 extends over 15 amino acids. Germline V CDR1 and CDR2: MNHEY, SVGAGI. J lost 0 bases, V lost 5 bases, and 6 bases had no gene match. The CDR3 nucleotides read TGTGCCAGCAGTAGTAGCGGGGTCAGCTCCTACGAGCAGTACTTC. This sequence encodes CASSSSGVSSYEQYF.

This chain links TRBV9 with TRBJ2-1, with 7 bases identical to TRBD2. Per germline, CDR1 SGDLS and CDR2 YYNGEE. J was trimmed by 5 bases and V by 4 bases; bases with no gene match: 9. CDR3 length: 15 residues. The DNA for the CDR3 is TGTGCCAGCAGCCCCAGCCCGGGGGGTCACAATGAGCAGTTCTTC. Translated: CASSPSPGGHNEQFF.

V is TRBV6-1 and J is TRBJ1-5; D is possibly TRBD1 (6 bases). V shed 6 bases and J shed 0 bases, with 12 bases lying between them. Germline V gene data show CDR1 as MNHNS and CDR2 as SASEGT. This CDR3 contains 15 residues. In DNA, the CDR3 is TGTGCCAGCAGATACGACAGGATTAGCAATCAGCCCCAGCATTTT. This codes for CASRYDRISNQPQHF.

This chain connects TRBV29-1 to TRBJ1-1; D possibly corresponds to TRBD1 (5 bases). V dropped 7 bases and J dropped 8 bases, with 14 bases sitting between them. The CDR3 is 11 residues long. Germline CDR1 SQVTM, CDR2 ANQGSEA. This CDR3 reads CSGVGDLEAFF. The CDR3 nucleotides read TGCAGCGGCGTAGGGGATTTGGAAGCTTTCTTT.

The V call is TRBV7-3, the J call TRBJ2-1; 14 nucleotides align to TRBD2. V lost 3 bases, J lost 9 bases, and 4 bases stayed unmatched. Germline CDR1 SGHTA, CDR2 FQGTGA. The CDR3 has 15 amino acids. CDR3: CASSLGTSGRGEQFF. As DNA, the CDR3 is TGTGCCAGCAGCTTGGGGACTAGCGGGAGAGGTGAGCAGTTCTTC.

The chain has TRBV7-9 and TRBJ1-1, with a tentative D call TRBD1 (5 bases). CDR3 length: 14 amino acids. From germline, CDR1 is SEHNR and CDR2 FQNEAQ (reference sequence). V was trimmed by 3 bases and J by 2 bases, leaving 10 bases between them. This CDR3 is CASSLGQTNTEAFF. The CDR3 nucleotides are TGTGCCAGCAGCTTGGGGCAGACAAACACTGAAGCTTTCTTT. Full variable domain (outside the CDR3, taken from reference TRBV7-9 and TRBJ1-1): DTGVSQNPRHKITKRGQNVTFRCDPISEHNRLYWYRQTLGQGPEFLTYFQNEAQLEKSRLLSDRFSAERPKGSFSTLEIQRTEQGDSAMYLCASSLGQTNTEAFFGQGTRLTVV.

The chain employs TRBV4-1 and TRBJ1-3; D may be TRBD1 (5 bases). Trimming stripped 0 bases from V and 0 bases from J, with 15 bases between. The CDR3 has 18 amino acids. Germline CDR1 and CDR2: MGHRA and YSYEKL. The CDR3 DNA follows: TGCGCCAGCAGCCAAGATCATAAACAGGCCAGCTCTGGAAACACCATATATTTT. It specifies CASSQDHKQASSGNTIYF.

The V call is TRBV10-3, the J call TRBJ2-7, with D possibly matching TRBD1 (5 bases). V dropped 2 bases and J dropped 7 bases, with 18 bases sitting between them. This CDR3 spans 15 amino acids. Germline lookup yields CDR1 ENHRY and CDR2 SYGVKD. CDR3 in amino acids: CAISEPEGAVWEQYF. Written as DNA, the CDR3 is TGTGCCATCAGTGAGCCAGAAGGGGCAGTATGGGAGCAGTACTTC.

The chain links TRBV7-9 to TRBJ1-5; maybe TRBD1 (5 bases). Germline values: CDR1 SEHNR, CDR2 FQNEAQ (reference sequence). The CDR3 contains 15 residues. V gave up 5 bases and J gave up 5 bases, with 16 bases separating them. CDR3 in DNA: TGTGCCAGCAGCACCCGGGGCGGCGGGGATCAGCCCCAGCATTTT. Its translation: CASSTRGGGDQPQHF.

V and J are TRBV5-6 and TRBJ1-2, with 7 bases that match TRBD1. CDR1 SGHDT and CDR2 YYEEEE come from the germline V gene. This CDR3 has 14 amino acids. The junction had 8 bases not matched to a gene; V was cut back by 5 bases and J by 4 bases. The CDR3: CASRAKGAGYGYTF. The CDR3 coding sequence is TGTGCCAGCAGGGCCAAGGGGGCCGGCTATGGCTACACCTTC.